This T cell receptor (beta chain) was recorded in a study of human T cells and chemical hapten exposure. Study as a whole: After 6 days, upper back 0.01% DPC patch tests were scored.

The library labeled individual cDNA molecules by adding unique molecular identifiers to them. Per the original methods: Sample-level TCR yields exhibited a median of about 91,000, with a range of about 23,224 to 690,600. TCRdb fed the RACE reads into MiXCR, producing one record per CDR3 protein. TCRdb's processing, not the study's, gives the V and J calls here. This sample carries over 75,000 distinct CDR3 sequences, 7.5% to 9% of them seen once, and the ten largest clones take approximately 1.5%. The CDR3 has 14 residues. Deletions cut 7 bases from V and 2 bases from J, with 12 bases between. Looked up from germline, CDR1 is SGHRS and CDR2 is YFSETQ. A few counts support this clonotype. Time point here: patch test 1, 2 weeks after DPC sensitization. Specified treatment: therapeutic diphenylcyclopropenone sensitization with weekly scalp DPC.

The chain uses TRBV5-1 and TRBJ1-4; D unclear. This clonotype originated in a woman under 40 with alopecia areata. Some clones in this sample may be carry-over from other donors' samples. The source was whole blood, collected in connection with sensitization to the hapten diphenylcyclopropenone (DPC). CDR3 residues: CASSREPTNEKLFF. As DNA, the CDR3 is TGCGCCAGCTCGCGGGAGCCGACTAATGAAAAACTGTTTTTT.